This entry lists 18 T cell receptor beta chains sequenced from one sample in a study of T cells in Graves' hyperthyroidism and ophthalmopathy. Amplified TCR beta CDR3 regions derived from RNA transcripts. HTBI primers drove first-round RT-PCR of the TCR CDR3. TCRdb reanalysed the multiplex PCR reads using MiXCR and keeps one entry per CDR3 protein. The repertoire has around 380,000 distinct CDR3 sequences, roughly 13% of them found once; the top ten carry 20%. Material: blood. All receptors come from a man aged 30 to 45 with Graves' hyperthyroidism that later progressed to Graves' ophthalmopathy.

In its sample, this clonotype was seen once. A much larger clonotype is one base distant, so this may be a read error. The chain recombines TRBV7-9 with TRBJ2-3; 12 bases align to TRBD2. This CDR3 region has 17 residues. J was trimmed by 5 bases and V by 5 bases; bases with no gene match: 11. Germline V gives CDR1 SEHNR, CDR2 FQNEAQ (reference sequence). CDR3 DNA: TGTGCCAGCAGCACCAGGACTAGCGGGGAGGTTAGAGATACGCAGTATTTT. Its protein is CASSTRTSGEVRDTQYF.

This chain uses TRBV28 with TRBJ1-1, with unresolved D. The V end lost 5 bases, the J end lost 11 bases, and 18 bases lay between the germline ends. This CDR3 contains 13 residues. The germline V gene encodes CDR1 MDHEN and CDR2 SYDVKM. The CDR3 nucleotides read TGTGCCAGCAGTCTCTTAAGCCCTCCGGTTGCTTTCTTT. Amino acid sequence: CASSLLSPPVAFF.

CDR3 sequence (DNA): TGTGCCAGCAGTGAGCCGGGACTAGCAGCAGATACGCAGTATTTT. Translated, it gives CASSEPGLAADTQYF. The rearrangement links TRBV6-4 to TRBJ2-3; 9 nucleotides agree with TRBD2. Germline assignment: CDR1 MRHNA and CDR2 SNTAGT. The CDR3 has 15 amino acids. V was pared by 3 bases and J by 4 bases, with 5 bases of the junction left unmatched.

This clonotype appeared many times. This chain uses TRBV3-1 with TRBJ1-4; the D is unclear. Trimming cost V 1 base and J 8 bases, with 5 bases left between them. Germline-derived CDR1 and CDR2 are LGHDT and YNNKEL (reference sequence). The CDR3 is 12 amino acids. The CDR3 region is CASSQGREKLFF. CDR3 DNA: TGTGCCAGCAGCCAAGGGAGAGAAAAACTGTTTTTT. Together with reference TRBV3-1 and TRBJ1-4, the CDR3 gives the full variable domain: DTAVSQTPKYLVTQMGNDKSIKCEQNLGHDTMYWYKQDSKKFLKIMFSYNNKELIINETVPNRFSPKSPDKAHLNLHINSLELGDSAVYFCASSQGREKLFFGSGTQLSVL.

This clonotype was counted many times. The chain recombines TRBV28 with TRBJ1-3; D remains unclear. Germline lookup yields CDR1 MDHEN and CDR2 SYDVKM. Trimming removed 3 bases from V and 9 bases from J, with 12 bases in between. CDR3 size: 13 residues. The CDR3: CASSLVPATTIYF. CDR3 bases: TGTGCCAGCAGTTTGGTTCCCGCAACCACCATATATTTT. Complete variable domain (other parts from reference TRBV28 and TRBJ1-3): DVKVTQSSRYLVKRTGEKVFLECVQDMDHENMFWYRQDPGLGLRLIYFSYDVKMKEKGDIPEGYSVSREKKERFSLILESASTNQTSMYLCASSLVPATTIYFGEGSWLTVV.

V is TRBV13 and J is TRBJ1-3; D is uncertain. This CDR3 is 14 amino acids long. Germline CDR1 and CDR2: PRHDT and FYEKMQ (reference sequence). V was clipped by 2 bases and J by 1 base, with 6 bases between them. As DNA, the CDR3 is TGTGCCAGCAGCTTACAACTGTCTGGAAACACCATATATTTT. Amino acids: CASSLQLSGNTIYF.

V is TRBV7-9 and J is TRBJ1-2, with D perhaps matching TRBD1 (6 bases). Germline assignment: CDR1 SEHNR and CDR2 FQNEAQ (reference sequence). CDR3 length: 16 residues. Trimming took off 5 bases at V and 4 bases at J, with 20 bases between the two ends. The CDR3 DNA is TGTGCCAGCAGCGACAACTACAGGGACCTCGGCTATGGCTACACCTTC. This gives the protein CASSDNYRDLGYGYTF.

This clonotype was observed a handful of times. J is TRBJ2-3 and V is TRBV5-6; TRBD1 matches at 9 bases. The CDR3 runs to 15 residues. Germline values: CDR1 SGHDT, CDR2 YYEEEE. Trimming removed 6 bases from V and 4 bases from J; junction bases left unmatched: 9. DNA for the CDR3: TGTGCCAGCACCGAGACAGGGGGTGAATCAGATACGCAGTATTTT. Protein sequence: CASTETGGESDTQYF.

This clonotype was seen at least ten times. This chain uses TRBV2 with TRBJ2-1; 13 bases are shared with TRBD2. CDR1 and CDR2 (germline): SNHLY, FYNNEI. This CDR3 has 15 residues. Trimming took 6 bases from V and 6 from J; bases not matched to a gene: 5. CDR3 sequence (DNA): TGTGCCAGCAGCTCAACTAGCGGGGGGGCCAATGAGCAGTTCTTC. It codes for CASSSTSGGANEQFF.

Ten or more counts support this clonotype. The chain is built from TRBV7-9 and TRBJ2-5, with 10 bases matching TRBD2. After removal of 1 base from V and 1 base from J, the junction contained 3 bases not matched to a gene. CDR1 is SEHNR, CDR2 FQNEAQ, per germline (reference sequence). The length of the CDR3 is 16 residues. The chain's CDR3 is CASSLGPSGGQETQYF. The CDR3 DNA reads TGTGCCAGCAGCTTAGGCCCTAGCGGGGGCCAAGAGACCCAGTACTTC.

This clonotype was counted at least ten times. The chain uses TRBV10-3 and TRBJ2-7, with 9 bases matching TRBD2. Unmatched junction bases numbered 6, after V lost 6 bases and J lost 3 bases. Looked up from germline, CDR1 is ENHRY and CDR2 is SYGVKD. The CDR3 consists of 14 residues. The CDR3: CAISERGVVYEQYF. Here the CDR3 DNA reads TGTGCCATCAGCGAGCGGGGGGTAGTCTACGAGCAGTACTTC.

The chain recombines TRBV7-9 with TRBJ1-1; D gene ambiguous. CDR3 length: 14 amino acids. Trimming removed 4 bases at V and 4 bases at J, with 13 bases between. Germline loops: CDR1 SEHNR, CDR2 FQNEAQ (reference sequence). As DNA, the CDR3 is TGTGCCAGCAGCTCCCTCAGGTTCGGCACTGAAGCTTTCTTT. It yields the protein CASSSLRFGTEAFF.

This clonotype was seen many times. The V call is TRBV11-3, the J call TRBJ1-2; D might be TRBD1 (6 bases). Trimming left V 11 bases short and J 3 bases short, with 13 bases between. Germline CDR1 is SGHNT and CDR2 is YENEEA. The CDR3 runs to 12 residues. CDR3 in amino acids: CAVEGGHYGYTF. The CDR3 nucleotides are TGTGCCGTTGAGGGGGGACACTATGGCTACACCTTC.

This chain connects TRBV19 to TRBJ2-6; D uncertain. The CDR3 runs 15 residues. With 5 bases removed from V and 0 bases from J, the gap between germline ends came to 8 bases. Germline loops: CDR1 LNHDA, CDR2 SQIVND (reference sequence). The CDR3 loop reads CASSETSSGANVLTF. The CDR3 DNA reads as TGTGCCAGTAGTGAGACATCCTCTGGGGCCAACGTCCTGACTTTC.

This chain connects TRBV19 to TRBJ2-2; 7 nucleotides align to TRBD2. This CDR3 comprises 14 residues. Germline V gene sequence: CDR1 LNHDA, CDR2 SQIVND (reference sequence). V was pared by 8 bases and J by 4 bases, with 7 bases of the junction left unmatched. CDR3 in DNA: TGTGCCAGTTCGGCGGGGGTCGGCACCGGGGAGCTGTTTTTT. It encodes CASSAGVGTGELFF.

At least ten counts were recorded for this clonotype. The chain joins TRBV7-8 to TRBJ2-7, with D perhaps matching TRBD1 (6 bases). The length of the CDR3 is 14 residues. The germline V gene has CDR1 SGHVS and CDR2 FQNEAQ. The germline V and J ends were trimmed by 0 bases and 2 bases, with 8 bases remaining between them. This CDR3 is CASSLATGPYEQYF. In DNA, the CDR3 is TGTGCCAGCAGCTTAGCGACAGGACCCTACGAGCAGTACTTC. Full variable domain (rest looked up from reference TRBV7-8 and TRBJ2-7): GAGVSQSPRYKVAKRGQDVALRCDPISGHVSLFWYQQALGQGPEFLTYFQNEAQLDKSGLPSDRFFAERPEGSVSTLKIQRTQQEDSAVYLCASSLATGPYEQYFGPGTRLTVT.

In this sample, this clonotype turned up many times. The rearrangement joins TRBV6-1 to TRBJ1-6, with D perhaps matching TRBD1 (5 bases). V was clipped by 6 bases and J by 0 bases, with 15 bases between them. CDR1 and CDR2 (germline): MNHNS, SASEGT. The CDR3 sequence is 17 residues long. CDR3 sequence reads: CASRDRTKSSYNSPLHF. DNA of the CDR3: TGTGCCAGCAGAGATCGGACAAAGAGCTCCTATAATTCACCCCTCCACTTT.

This chain links TRBV2 with TRBJ2-1; 8 bases line up with TRBD1. The germline V gene has CDR1 SNHLY and CDR2 FYNNEI. The CDR3 length is 14 residues. J was trimmed by 5 bases and V by 3 bases; bases with no gene match: 3. The CDR3 DNA sequence: TGTGCCAGCAGTGATCAGGGGGCCCACAATGAGCAGTTCTTC. It specifies CASSDQGAHNEQFF. Looking up the rest from reference TRBV2 and TRBJ2-1 gives the full variable domain: EPEVTQTPSHQVTQMGQEVILRCVPISNHLYFYWYRQILGQKVEFLVSFYNNEISEKSEIFDDQFSVERPDGSNFTLKIRSTKLEDSAMYFCASSDQGAHNEQFFGPGTRLTVL.